The next 17 T cell receptor beta chains were all read from a single sample in a study of blood T cells in healthy people across ages. Using a J-beta primer mix together with a sample-barcoded 5' primer, a second PCR was run for roughly 7 to 11 cycles. TCRdb re-called the 5' RACE reads through MiXCR, storing one row per CDR3 protein. The table shows hundreds of thousands of distinct CDR3 sequences, with 20% to 25% occurring only once. Source material: blood. The receptors come from a man between 70 and 80 years old in good health.

This clonotype has only a few counts. CDR3 bases: TGTGCCAGCAGCCAAGATTTTTCCCCGGAGACGCAGTATTTT. It codes for CASSQDFSPETQYF. The V and J genes are TRBV4-2 and TRBJ2-3; the D is unclear. Trimming cost V 0 bases and J 9 bases, with 13 bases left between them. Germline CDR1 is LGHNA and CDR2 is YNFKEQ. CDR3 size: 14 residues.

The chain has TRBV2 and TRBJ1-5; 9 bases map to TRBD1. Germline loops: CDR1 SNHLY, CDR2 FYNNEI. This CDR3 contains 15 residues. J gave up 3 bases and V 1 base, and 1 base lay outside the gene matches. CDR3 nucleotide sequence: TGTGCCAGCAGTGAAGGGACAGGGGACAATCAGCCCCAGCATTTT. This gives the protein CASSEGTGDNQPQHF.

The J gene is TRBJ2-2, the V gene TRBV5-1; 7 nucleotides agree with TRBD2. The V gene's germline CDR1 is SGHRS and CDR2 YFSETQ. The V gene end was trimmed by 4 bases and the J gene end by 1 base; junction bases not matched to a gene: 4. CDR3 length equals 15 residues. Here the CDR3 reads CASSNGLENTGELFF. The CDR3 nucleotides read TGCGCCAGCAGCAACGGACTAGAGAACACCGGGGAGCTGTTTTTT.

The CDR3 DNA reads TGCAGTGCTAGAGACCCCGGGGACTCCTACGAGCAGTACTTC. As protein: CSARDPGDSYEQYF. The gene calls are TRBV20-1 and TRBJ2-7, with a possible D match to TRBD2 (5 bases). The CDR3 spans 14 residues. Trimming pared 0 bases from V and 0 bases from J, leaving 9 bases between. CDR1 is DFQATT and CDR2 is SNEGSKA in the germline V gene (reference sequence).

This clonotype showed up just a few times. V and J are TRBV7-9 and TRBJ2-5; the match to TRBD2 covers 9 bases. The tail of the sequence fits TRBJ2-1 better, so the J call may be wrong. Germline lookup yields CDR1 SEHNR and CDR2 FQNEAQ (reference sequence). CDR3 length equals 16 residues. CDR3 DNA sequence: TGTGCCAGCAGCCACCCGGGACTAGCAGGGAGGAATGAGCAGTTCTTC. This encodes CASSHPGLAGRNEQFF.

This chain connects TRBV20-1 to TRBJ2-5; 7 nucleotides match TRBD1. With the DNA end fitting TRBJ2-7 better, the J assignment may be wrong. There are 13 residues in the CDR3. Germline V CDR1 and CDR2: DFQATT, SNEGSKA (reference sequence). The CDR3 coding sequence is TGCAGTGCCCTCACCGGGACAGCCTACGAGCAGTACTTC. This sequence encodes CSALTGTAYEQYF.

This sequence joins TRBV15 and TRBJ2-5, with D maybe TRBD2 (5 bases). Germline CDR1 reads LNHNV; CDR2 reads YYDKDF (reference sequence). The CDR3 totals 15 residues. Trimming shortened V by 6 bases and J by 1 base, and 15 bases separated the two germline ends. In nucleotides, the CDR3 is TGTGCCACCAGTACGCGGAGCGGTCTCCAAGAGACCCAGTACTTC. It codes for CATSTRSGLQETQYF.

The chain joins TRBV20-1 to TRBJ2-1, with TRBD2 identical over 10 bases. J was trimmed by 4 bases and V by 5 bases; bases with no gene match: 8. CDR1 DFQATT and CDR2 SNEGSKA come from the germline V gene (reference sequence). The CDR3 covers 15 residues. The CDR3, as DNA: TGCAGTGCTTCCTCCGGGACTAGCGTTTACAATGAGCAGTTCTTC. It specifies CSASSGTSVYNEQFF.

This clonotype showed up just a few times. V gene TRBV5-1 combines with J gene TRBJ2-5, with 8 bases that match TRBD2. The germline V gene has CDR1 SGHRS and CDR2 YFSETQ. The CDR3 has 15 residues. The V and J ends lost 0 bases and 4 bases, in that order; junction bases with no gene match: 5. The CDR3 here is CASSLDSGKGETQYF. CDR3 sequence (DNA): TGCGCCAGCAGCTTGGATAGCGGGAAGGGAGAGACCCAGTACTTC.

V is TRBV20-1 and J is TRBJ2-5, with D perhaps matching TRBD1 or TRBD2 (5 bases each). The germline gives CDR1 DFQATT, CDR2 SNEGSKA (reference sequence). Trimming pared 6 bases from V and 5 bases from J, leaving 31 bases between. The CDR3 runs 18 residues. CDR3 region: CSATGTTVTPSVFETQYF. CDR3 DNA: TGCAGTGCCACCGGGACGACAGTCACCCCTTCAGTCTTCGAGACCCAGTACTTC.

This clonotype turned up a few times. V usage is TRBV5-1 and J usage is TRBJ2-1; D possibly corresponds to TRBD1 (5 bases). V was pared by 3 bases and J by 2 bases, with 18 bases between. CDR3 length equals 17 residues. Germline loops: CDR1 SGHRS, CDR2 YFSETQ. The CDR3 sequence: CASSSRTTGAPYNEQFF. The CDR3 DNA sequence: TGCGCCAGCAGCTCGCGGACGACTGGGGCTCCCTACAATGAGCAGTTCTTC.

This chain joins TRBV7-3 and TRBJ2-2; 7 bases line up with TRBD1. With V trimmed by 3 bases and J by 6 bases, 10 bases remained unmatched. CDR1 is SGHTA, CDR2 FQGTGA, per germline. CDR3 size: 16 residues. CDR3 residues: CASSFQPLGTAGELFF. DNA for the CDR3: TGTGCCAGCAGCTTCCAACCACTAGGGACAGCCGGGGAGCTGTTTTTT.

This clonotype was found a few times. The chain couples TRBV10-3 to TRBJ2-5; D gene uncertain. Germline loops: CDR1 ENHRY, CDR2 SYGVKD. CDR3 length: 11 amino acids. V was cut by 10 bases and J by 4 bases, with 10 bases left in between. The CDR3 here is CATYHLETQYF. The CDR3, as DNA: TGTGCCACCTATCACCTAGAGACCCAGTACTTC.

This chain links TRBV29-1 with TRBJ2-3; D is unclear. V dropped 1 base and J dropped 4 bases, with 9 bases sitting between them. CDR3 length: 13 residues. Looked up from germline, CDR1 is SQVTM and CDR2 is ANQGSEA. CDR3 sequence reads: CSVEGIEADTQYF. Here the CDR3 DNA reads TGCAGCGTTGAAGGGATAGAGGCAGATACGCAGTATTTT.

DNA of the CDR3: TGTGCCAGCAGCTTAGGGGAACTAGCGGCCCCGGGCGTAGCCAAAAACATTCAGTACTTC. Protein product: CASSLGELAAPGVAKNIQYF. J is TRBJ2-4 and V is TRBV7-8; the match to TRBD2 covers 8 bases. CDR1 is SGHVS, CDR2 FQNEAQ, per germline. The CDR3 runs 20 residues. V shed 1 base, J shed 0 bases, and the junction held 14 bases outside the gene matches.

This clonotype has just a few counts. The chain has TRBV5-6 and TRBJ2-7; D is possibly TRBD2 (5 bases). This CDR3 has 12 residues. V shed 4 bases and J shed 4 bases, with 9 bases lying between them. Germline lookup yields CDR1 SGHDT and CDR2 YYEEEE. The CDR3 reads CASSVSVYEQYF. The CDR3 DNA follows: TGTGCCAGCAGCGTTAGCGTATACGAGCAGTACTTC.

This clonotype was seen a few times. The chain recombines TRBV18 with TRBJ2-7; no clear D. The CDR3 runs 12 residues. V dropped 5 bases and J dropped 6 bases, with 11 bases sitting between them. Germline-derived CDR1 and CDR2 are KGHSH and LQKENI. The CDR3 protein is CASSSTRREQYF. CDR3 DNA sequence: TGTGCCAGCTCATCAACCCGGCGCGAGCAGTACTTC.